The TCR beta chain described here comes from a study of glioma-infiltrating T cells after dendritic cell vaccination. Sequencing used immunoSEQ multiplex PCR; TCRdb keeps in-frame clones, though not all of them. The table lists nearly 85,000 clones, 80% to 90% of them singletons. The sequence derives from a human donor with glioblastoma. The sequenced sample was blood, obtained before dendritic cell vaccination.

The CDR3 region is CASSRTGVYTEAFF. The CDR3 nucleotides read TGCGCCAGCAGCCGGACAGGGGTCTACACTGAAGCTTTCTTT. The chain recombines TRBV5-1 with TRBJ1-1, with 9 nucleotides matching TRBD1. The CDR3 has 14 residues. V was pared by 4 bases and J by 3 bases, with 4 bases of the junction left unmatched. CDR1 and CDR2 (germline): SGHRS, YFSETQ.